This T cell receptor beta chain originates from a study of early T cells in non-severe SARS-CoV-2 infection. The overall study: Sequencing input comprised bulk RNA from unsorted whole blood; chain pairing was not available.

Unique molecular identifier tags were affixed to discrete cDNA molecules. MiXCR was run by TCRdb on the 5' RACE reads, yielding one entry per CDR3 protein. Altogether 20,000 to 25,000 distinct CDR3 sequences are present, about 4.5% being singletons, with the ten largest covering 15% to 19%. Unmatched junction bases numbered 4, after V lost 4 bases and J lost 5 bases. Germline lookup yields CDR1 SGHNT and CDR2 YYREEE (reference sequence). This CDR3 is built from 13 residues. Study findings and constraints: Missing private and CD4 specificities, VDJdb matching favored anti-spike CD8 responses.

This clonotype was seen ten or more times. Its target is unknown. This receptor was taken from an adult who was a healthcare worker with PCR-confirmed SARS-CoV-2 infection or an uninfected control (not recorded which). The sequenced material came from whole blood. The chain recombines TRBV5-4 with TRBJ2-5; TRBD2 matches at 8 bases. CDR3 amino acids: CASSHSGEETQYF. The DNA for the CDR3 is TGTGCCAGCAGCCATAGCGGGGAGGAGACCCAGTACTTC.